The sequence of this T cell receptor beta chain was determined in a study of vaccination and CD4 T cells after COVID-19. Treatment of the sample: roughly ten-day PBMC culture with coronavirus spike peptide pools or control peptides (ViraFEST assay). Positivity by PCR occurred from March to December 2020, a period that predated US Alpha, Beta and Delta variants. Remarks on this clonotype: Its antigen remains unknown.

The V and J ends lost 8 bases and 3 bases, in that order; junction bases with no gene match: 13. The CDR3 is made up of 17 amino acids. CDR1 is WNHNN and CDR2 is SYGVQD in the germline V gene (reference sequence). The Oncomine TCR Beta short-read assay generated sequence data from the DNA of cultured CD4+ T cells. TCRdb analysed the PCR reads with MiXCR anew, one entry per CDR3 protein. Here the sample spans about 14,000 distinct CDR3 sequences, over 20% being singletons. The source material was cultured CD4+ T cells from blood. The sequence was collected from a human donor with COVID-19. This sequence joins TRBV10-1 and TRBJ2-2, with 9 bases lining up with TRBD2. The CDR3 here is CASGANSGGLDTGELFF. For the CDR3, the DNA is TGCGCCAGCGGTGCCAATAGCGGGGGACTCGACACCGGGGAGCTGTTTTTT.